The 4 T cell receptor beta chains listed next were all sequenced from one sample in a study of blood T cell repertoires in COVID-19. This table comes from immunoSEQ multiplex PCR, and its TCRdb copy is limited to in-frame clones, with some not included. Of more than 450,000 clones listed, roughly 90% are singletons. The sample taken for sequencing was PBMCs or T cells enriched from blood (not recorded which). The receptors were sampled from a woman between 18 and 29 years old who had recovered from COVID-19.

The V call is TRBV18, the J call TRBJ1-4; 9 bases fit TRBD1. The CDR3 is made up of 14 amino acids. Per the germline V gene, CDR1 is KGHSH and CDR2 is LQKENI. V lost 6 bases to trimming and J lost 8 bases; unmatched junction nucleotides: 7. In DNA, the CDR3 is TGTGCCAGCTCCCCGGACAGGGGAAGCGAAAAACTGTTTTTT. Its protein product is CASSPDRGSEKLFF. The whole variable domain, filled in from reference TRBV18 and TRBJ1-4, reads NAGVMQNPRHLVRRRGQEARLRCSPMKGHSHVYWYRQLPEEGLKFMVYLQKENIIDESGMPKERFSAEFPKEGPSILRIQQVVRGDSAAYFCASSPDRGSEKLFFGSGTQLSVL.

Concerning this clone itself: The same CDR3 arises from other DNA sequences in this sample as well. The gene calls are TRBV30 and TRBJ1-1; the D gene is possibly TRBD1 (5 bases). Trimming left V 1 base short and J 11 bases short, with 11 bases between. Germline values: CDR1 GTSNPN, CDR2 SVGIG (reference sequence). The CDR3 runs to 11 residues. CDR3 DNA: TGTGCCTGGAGTGAGGGGTATAGGGCTTTCTTT. Amino acids: CAWSEGYRAFF.

The rearrangement uses TRBV18 and TRBJ1-1; TRBD1 matches 9 bases. Germline lookup yields CDR1 KGHSH and CDR2 LQKENI. This CDR3 spans 13 amino acids. J lost 8 bases, V lost 5 bases, and 6 bases had no gene match. In DNA, the CDR3 is TGTGCCAGCTCATATGACAGGGGGAGGGAAGCTTTCTTT. This encodes CASSYDRGREAFF.

The V gene is TRBV6-5, the J gene TRBJ1-1; D is possibly TRBD1 (5 bases). V gave up 11 bases and J gave up 4 bases, with 14 bases separating them. Germline values: CDR1 MNHEY, CDR2 SVGAGI. This CDR3 is built from 12 residues. The CDR3 DNA reads as TGTGCCTTAAAGGAGGGACTCACTGAAGCTTTCTTT. It specifies CALKEGLTEAFF.